The T cell receptor beta chain described here comes from a study of shared clonotypes between healthy human individuals. Authors' processing steps: ImmunoSEQ supplied junction-only sequences lacking quality scores, so filtering was different. Produced via immunoSEQ multiplex PCR; TCRdb's table is partial and in-frame only. V and J calls and clone size are as listed in that table; D and trimming were resolved from the DNA. The table includes roughly 770,000 clones, roughly 96% detected once. A single count supports this clone. The antigen is unknown. Whole-study results and caveats: Estimated richness was generally greater in naive than memory subsets.

CD8 cells regarded as naive lacked CD45RO, were positively chosen for CCR7, and omitted terminally differentiated effector memory CD45RA+ cells. CDR3 length equals 14 residues. V was shortened by 8 bases and J by 1 base, with 14 bases between the two germline ends. Germline CDR1 is ENHRY and CDR2 is SYGVKD. The chain recombines TRBV10-3 with TRBJ1-2; D perhaps matches TRBD1 (6 bases). This clonotype originated in a man aged 25 to 40 in good health. The sequenced sample was naive CD8+ T cells sorted from blood. DNA for the CDR3: TGTGCCATCGAAAAGAACAGGGATAACTATGGCTACACCTTC. Amino acid sequence: CAIEKNRDNYGYTF.